This is a list of T cell receptor beta chains from one sample in a study of graft-versus-host responses after intestinal transplantation. Clones were read by immunoSEQ multiplex PCR, and TCRdb kept only the in-frame ones, dropping some. The profile shows 40,000 or so clones, around 94% of them singletons. The sample here was PBMCs, taken 16 days after intestinal transplant. The receptor set was obtained from a human patient who received an intestinal transplant, so some T cells may come from the graft donor. CDR3s include the opening cysteine and the closing phenylalanine or tryptophan. The D gene is left open where the match is weak. Expanded clones are given a class, and other clones once, few, many or no size at all.

d_gene	v_gene	j_gene	abundance	CDR3aa
.	TRBV7-3	TRBJ2-1	.	CASSLRAGPPYNEQFF
.	TRBV5-1	TRBJ2-5	.	CASSLVGVIQETQYF
.	TRBV4-3	TRBJ1-1	.	CASSQAKGGNTEAFF
TRBD2	TRBV9	TRBJ2-7	.	CASSGTSAPYEQYF
TRBD1	TRBV10-3	TRBJ2-3	.	CANGQGSTDTQYF
.	TRBV30	TRBJ2-5	.	CAWSQETQYF
.	TRBV6-5	TRBJ2-7	.	CASSYSRVSYEQYF
TRBD2	TRBV4-2	TRBJ2-1	.	CASSQAERELVYNEQFF
.	TRBV10-3	TRBJ1-1	.	CAISEPGQNTEAFF
TRBD2	TRBV28	TRBJ2-1	.	CASRMDNLGSSTGLAGYNEQFF
TRBD1	TRBV27	TRBJ2-7	once	CAVQPGQGIYEQYF
TRBD1	TRBV5-1	TRBJ2-7	.	CASSGTGAYEQYF
.	TRBV18	TRBJ1-2	.	CASSPLFGSLGYTF
TRBD1	TRBV2	TRBJ1-2	.	CASSGQGADYGYTF
TRBD2	TRBV29-1	TRBJ2-5	.	CSVDSRLAVEETQYF
.	TRBV27	TRBJ1-1	.	CASSPQAEMNTEAFF
.	TRBV6-5	TRBJ1-6	.	CASGRTGLPGSPLHF
TRBD2	TRBV28	TRBJ2-1	.	CASSLLLAGGSYNEQFF
TRBD2	TRBV9	TRBJ2-3	.	CASSVAGRERADTQYF
.	TRBV13	TRBJ2-7	.	CASTRYGASSYEQYF
.	TRBV7-1	TRBJ1-1	.	CASTPGRSTALEAFF
TRBD1	TRBV19	TRBJ2-1	.	CASSSDRARYNEQFF
.	TRBV6-5	TRBJ2-7	.	CASSNFPGYEQYF
TRBD1	TRBV11-2	TRBJ2-3	.	CASSLGADRPSTDTQYF
.	TRBV10-3	TRBJ2-6	once	CAIRWGSPSGANVLTF